This TCR beta chain appears in the sequencing data of a study of cytomegalovirus exposure and HLA in healthy donors. General observations from the study: Likely technical artifact: a cluster of highly shared sequence variants. The listing of 150 to 200 TCR beta chains classed them as cytomegalovirus-associated. The majority of CMV-associated TCR beta chains were reported as apparently HLA-restricted in a later analysis.

Details on this clone: Its cognate antigen is unknown.

Trimming pared 6 bases from V and 0 bases from J, leaving 18 bases between. The CDR3 consists of 17 residues. Per germline, CDR1 MDHEN and CDR2 SYDVKM. PCR used 60 Vbeta primers and 13 Jbeta primers. This table comes from immunoSEQ multiplex PCR, and its TCRdb copy is limited to in-frame clones, with some not included. The repertoire holds 150,000 to 200,000 clones, with approximately 80% as singletons. Material: PBMCs. This clonotype originated in a male donor in good health and CMV-seronegative. The gene calls are TRBV28 and TRBJ2-4; tentatively, D is TRBD2 (6 bases). The chain's CDR3 is CASRRGLGRIAKNIQYF. CDR3 in DNA: TGTGCCAGCAGAAGGGGACTGGGGCGGATAGCCAAAAACATTCAGTACTTC.